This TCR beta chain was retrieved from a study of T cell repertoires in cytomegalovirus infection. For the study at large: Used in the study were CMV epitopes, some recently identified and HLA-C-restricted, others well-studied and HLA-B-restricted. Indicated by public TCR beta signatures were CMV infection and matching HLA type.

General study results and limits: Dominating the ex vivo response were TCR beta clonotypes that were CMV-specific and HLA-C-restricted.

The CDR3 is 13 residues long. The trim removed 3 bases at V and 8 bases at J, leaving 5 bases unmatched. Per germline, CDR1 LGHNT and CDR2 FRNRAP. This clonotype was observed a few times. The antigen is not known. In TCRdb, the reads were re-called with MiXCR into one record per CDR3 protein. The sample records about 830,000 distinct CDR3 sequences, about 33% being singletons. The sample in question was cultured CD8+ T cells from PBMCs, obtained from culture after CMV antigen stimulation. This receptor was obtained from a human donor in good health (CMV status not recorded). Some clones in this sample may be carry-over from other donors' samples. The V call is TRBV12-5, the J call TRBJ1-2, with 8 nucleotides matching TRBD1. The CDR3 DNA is TGTGCTAGTGGTTTCACGACAGGGGAAGGCTACACCTTC. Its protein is CASGFTTGEGYTF.